Each of the 25 T cell receptor beta chains below was sequenced from the same sample in a study of blood T cell repertoires in COVID-19. Assay: immunoSEQ multiplex PCR; the TCRdb copy retains only in-frame clones and omits some. This repertoire shows 15,000 to 20,000 clones, roughly nine tenths found once; its top ten account for roughly a sixth. Sequencing was done on a sample of peripheral blood. All receptors derive from a man between 65 and 85 years old with acute or convalescent COVID-19.

This sequence joins TRBV20-1 and TRBJ2-1, with D possibly being TRBD2 (6 bases). CDR3 length equals 11 residues. Between the trimmed V and J ends, which lost 6 bases and 13 bases, there was a span of 16 bases. In germline, CDR1 is DFQATT, CDR2 SNEGSKA (reference sequence). The CDR3 reads CSAPLAPAQFF. In nucleotides, the CDR3 is TGCAGTGCACCCCTAGCGCCCGCCCAGTTCTTC.

CDR3 nucleotide sequence: TGTGCCAGCACCTTGAGAGGACAGGGCGATGAGCAGTTCTTC. It codes for CASTLRGQGDEQFF. The chain is built from TRBV9 and TRBJ2-1; 8 bases line up with TRBD1. Germline trimming cut 6 bases from V and 8 bases from J; bases unmatched to any gene: 10. Germline V gives CDR1 SGDLS, CDR2 YYNGEE. The CDR3 sequence is 14 residues long.

This clone was counted once. The V and J genes are TRBV5-1 and TRBJ2-1; D is possibly TRBD2 (6 bases). Germline V gene lookup returns CDR1 SGHRS and CDR2 YFSETQ. There are 14 residues in the CDR3. The V end was cut by 7 bases, the J end by 5 bases, with 16 bases between. Written as DNA, the CDR3 is TGCGCCAGCGGACCGGGACTTCTTCACAATGAGCAGTTCTTC. Translating it yields CASGPGLLHNEQFF.

V usage is TRBV11-2 and J usage is TRBJ1-5; D might be TRBD1 (5 bases). The CDR3 runs 13 residues. Germline CDR1 reads SGHAT; CDR2 reads FQNNGV. Deletions cut 3 bases from V and 9 bases from J, with 12 bases between. The CDR3 reads CASSFQVQGPQHF. Here the CDR3 DNA reads TGTGCCAGCAGCTTTCAGGTCCAGGGGCCCCAGCATTTT.

The V call is TRBV4-1, the J call TRBJ2-1; 14 nucleotides line up with TRBD2. CDR1 MGHRA and CDR2 YSYEKL come from the germline V gene. Trimming at V came to 4 bases and at J to 7 bases, leaving 15 bases not matched to a gene. The CDR3 loop spans 19 amino acids. The CDR3 is CASSRSRLGLAGGRNEQFF. In nucleotides, the CDR3 is TGCGCCAGCAGCCGAAGCCGTTTAGGACTAGCGGGAGGAAGGAATGAGCAGTTCTTC.

This clone was seen only a few times. The V and J genes are TRBV19 and TRBJ2-1, with 9 bases fitting TRBD2. This CDR3 contains 14 residues. The V gene's germline CDR1 is LNHDA and CDR2 SQIVND (reference sequence). With 7 bases clipped from V and 10 bases from J, the junction kept 11 bases outside the gene matches. CDR3 DNA sequence: TGTGCCAGTAACCAACCCGGGACTAGCTTCGAGCAGTTCTTC. It is translated as CASNQPGTSFEQFF.

This chain uses TRBV5-6 with TRBJ1-2; D may be TRBD1 (5 bases). CDR1 is SGHDT, CDR2 YYEEEE, per germline. V shed 0 bases and J shed 7 bases, with 10 bases lying between them. The CDR3 extends over 13 amino acids. The CDR3 is CASSLGQKGGYTF. The CDR3 DNA reads TGTGCCAGCAGCTTGGGACAGAAGGGTGGCTACACCTTC.

This clone occurred a few times. The chain joins TRBV19 to TRBJ1-2; 7 bases are a match to TRBD1. The germline V gene has CDR1 LNHDA and CDR2 SQIVND (reference sequence). With 7 bases clipped from V and 2 bases from J, the junction kept 10 bases outside the gene matches. The CDR3 has 15 amino acids. CDR3 in amino acids: CASIPSGGKNYGYTF. CDR3 DNA: TGTGCCAGTATCCCCTCAGGGGGAAAGAACTATGGCTACACCTTC.

V and J are TRBV5-1 and TRBJ1-4; D is undetermined. Germline V CDR1 and CDR2: SGHRS, YFSETQ. Deletions cut 2 bases from V and 7 bases from J, with 6 bases between. The CDR3 sequence is 12 residues long. Here the CDR3 reads CASSFEGEKLFF. The DNA for the CDR3 is TGCGCCAGCAGCTTTGAGGGTGAAAAACTGTTTTTT.

This clone has just a few counts. V is TRBV7-2 and J is TRBJ2-7, with TRBD1 as a possible D gene (6 bases). This CDR3 is built from 16 residues. V lost 5 bases and J lost 7, with 24 bases in between. Germline V gene data show CDR1 as SGHTA and CDR2 as FQGNSA. CDR3 residues: CASSPWVWTAPGEQYF. Here the CDR3 DNA reads TGTGCCAGCAGCCCGTGGGTATGGACAGCCCCAGGGGAGCAGTACTTC.

This chain joins TRBV15 and TRBJ2-2; weak D call: TRBD2 (6 bases). The CDR3 is 18 amino acids. With 0 bases removed from V and 4 bases from J, the gap between germline ends came to 18 bases. The germline V gene has CDR1 LNHNV and CDR2 YYDKDF (reference sequence). CDR3 nucleotide sequence: TGTGCCACCAGCAGAGATCTCGATTTAAGGGGAGGCACCGGGGAGCTGTTTTTT. Its translation is CATSRDLDLRGGTGELFF.

The chain's CDR3 is CASSSGPGGTDTQYF. For the CDR3, the DNA is TGTGCCAGCAGCTCCGGACCGGGGGGCACAGATACGCAGTATTTT. The rearrangement links TRBV6-6 to TRBJ2-3; a possible D gene is TRBD2 (6 bases). V was trimmed by 6 bases and J by 1 base, leaving 14 bases between them. Germline V lookup: CDR1 MNHNY, CDR2 SVGAGI (reference sequence). This CDR3 spans 15 amino acids.

The chain carries TRBV29-1 and TRBJ2-7; no clear D gene. V lost 7 bases, J lost 2 bases, and 12 bases lay in between. This CDR3 has 12 residues. Germline V gene data show CDR1 as SQVTM and CDR2 as ANQGSEA. The CDR3 coding sequence is TGCAGCGCGAGAATCGAGGCCTACGAGCAGTACTTC. It codes for CSARIEAYEQYF.

The rearrangement links TRBV11-3 to TRBJ2-1, with D perhaps matching TRBD1 (6 bases). Germline lookup yields CDR1 SGHNT and CDR2 YENEEA. Deletions cut 5 bases from V and 0 bases from J, with 20 bases between. This CDR3 is built from 18 residues. The CDR3 sequence: CASSPRSTGPSSYNEQFF. The CDR3 DNA is TGTGCCAGCAGCCCCCGATCGACAGGACCGAGCTCCTACAATGAGCAGTTCTTC.

CDR3 nucleotides: TGTGCCAGCAGCGTAGCGGGGAATAATGAAAAACTGTTTTTT. It specifies CASSVAGNNEKLFF. The chain employs TRBV9 and TRBJ1-4; D is undetermined. Germline V lookup: CDR1 SGDLS, CDR2 YYNGEE. Trimming removed 0 bases from V and 4 bases from J, with 7 bases in between. The length of the CDR3 is 14 residues.

The chain recombines TRBV5-1 with TRBJ1-4; 9 nucleotides match TRBD1. The germline V gene encodes CDR1 SGHRS and CDR2 YFSETQ. There are 14 residues in the CDR3. The ends lost 4 bases at V and 8 bases at J; junction bases unmatched: 6. This CDR3 is CASSLGQGSEKLFF. Here the CDR3 DNA reads TGCGCCAGCAGCCTCGGACAGGGGTCGGAAAAACTGTTTTTT.

The J gene is TRBJ2-2, the V gene TRBV6-6; 11 bases agree with TRBD2. CDR1 and CDR2 (germline): MNHNY, SVGAGI (reference sequence). Trimming cost V 6 bases and J 5 bases; bases outside gene matches: 8. This CDR3 is built from 16 residues. The CDR3 region is CASRVAGGPGTGELFF. CDR3 in DNA: TGTGCCAGCAGAGTAGCGGGAGGGCCTGGGACCGGGGAGCTGTTTTTT.

V is TRBV6-1 and J is TRBJ2-1, with TRBD2 identical over 10 bases. J gave up 6 bases and V 4 bases, and 9 bases lay outside the gene matches. This CDR3 contains 16 residues. In germline, CDR1 is MNHNS, CDR2 SASEGT. The CDR3 reads CASSVGAGGLVNEQFF. CDR3 nucleotide sequence: TGTGCCAGCAGTGTAGGAGCGGGAGGGCTGGTCAATGAGCAGTTCTTC.

This clone was counted once. The chain recombines TRBV6-5 with TRBJ2-7; 8 nucleotides match TRBD2. The germline V gene has CDR1 MNHEY and CDR2 SVGAGI. V trimming: 5 bases; J trimming: 5 bases; junction bases outside the gene matches: 11. The CDR3 contains 15 residues. CDR3 sequence (DNA): TGTGCCAGCAGTCGGACAGCGGGAGTTCTAAACGAGCAGTACTTC. It encodes CASSRTAGVLNEQYF.

This sequence joins TRBV18 and TRBJ1-1, with TRBD1 identical over 9 bases. The germline V gene has CDR1 KGHSH and CDR2 LQKENI. This CDR3 contains 18 residues. V gave up 2 bases and J gave up 4 bases; unmatched junction bases: 14. CDR3 coding DNA: TGTGCCAGCTCACCATTGGTAACCGGACAGGGGTTGGGCACTGAAGCTTTCTTT. It codes for CASSPLVTGQGLGTEAFF.

The chain couples TRBV29-1 to TRBJ1-2, with D unclear. CDR1 SQVTM and CDR2 ANQGSEA come from the germline V gene. This CDR3 has 13 residues. Trimming left V 3 bases short and J 1 base short, with 9 bases between. The CDR3 region is CSVEREVNYGYTF. The CDR3 nucleotides are TGCAGCGTTGAGAGGGAGGTTAACTATGGCTACACCTTC.

V is TRBV5-4 and J is TRBJ1-2; 8 bases map to TRBD1. Germline V gene sequence: CDR1 SGHNT, CDR2 YYREEE (reference sequence). The CDR3 loop spans 16 amino acids. Unmatched junction bases numbered 12, after V lost 4 bases and J lost 4 bases. The CDR3 spells CASSRTTGENLYGYTF. DNA of the CDR3: TGTGCCAGCAGCCGTACGACAGGGGAGAATCTCTATGGCTACACCTTC. Full variable domain (remainder filled in from reference TRBV5-4 and TRBJ1-2): ETGVTQSPTHLIKTRGQQVTLRCSSQSGHNTVSWYQQALGQGPQFIFQYYREEENGRGNFPPRFSGLQFPNYSSELNVNALELDDSALYLCASSRTTGENLYGYTFGSGTRLTVV.

This clone was seen just once. The CDR3 nucleotides read TGTGCCAGCAGTTTCACTAGCAAGGAGACCCAGTACTTC. This translates into CASSFTSKETQYF. This chain uses TRBV12-3 or TRBV12-4 with TRBJ2-5, with D maybe TRBD2 (6 bases). V was cut by 3 bases and J by 5 bases, with 10 bases left in between. The CDR3 length is 13 residues.

This rearrangement joins TRBV5-1 to TRBJ1-2, with D perhaps TRBD1 (5 bases). CDR3 length: 13 amino acids. V was pared by 4 bases and J by 1 base, with 8 bases between. Germline-derived CDR1 and CDR2 are SGHRS and YFSETQ. The CDR3 sequence is CASSLGVNYGYTF. CDR3 coding DNA: TGCGCCAGCAGCCTAGGGGTTAACTATGGCTACACCTTC.

The rearrangement uses TRBV9 and TRBJ1-5, with a tentative D call TRBD1 (6 bases). The CDR3 has 15 residues. Trimming pared 0 bases from V and 4 bases from J, leaving 11 bases between. Germline CDR1 SGDLS, CDR2 YYNGEE. The CDR3 nucleotides read TGTGCCAGCAGCGTAGAGTGGCAGGGGAATCAGCCCCAGCATTTT. It codes for CASSVEWQGNQPQHF.